These T cell receptor beta chains were read from a single sample in a study of T cell changes during pregnancy in multiple sclerosis. Assay: immunoSEQ multiplex PCR; the TCRdb copy retains only in-frame clones and omits some. The top ten hold around 0.37% of the sample, which has some 38,000 clones, 94% seen once. This material consisted of CD4+ T cells from peripheral blood mononuclear cells, taken in the second trimester of pregnancy. The receptors shown here come from a female donor with multiple sclerosis, enrolled in a pregnancy study. Both conserved end residues are part of each CDR3. A D gene is named only where the DNA matches it firmly. Expanded clones are given a class, and other clones once, few, many or no size at all.

cdr3_nt	cdr3_aa	clone_size	j_call	v_call	d_call
TGTGCCACCTCACCGGCTAGCTACTCCTACGAGCAGTACTTC	CATSPASYSYEQYF	.	TRBJ2-7	TRBV7-2	.
TGTGCCAGCAGCTTAACTCAGACTAGCGCCCTCTCCTACGAGCAGTACTTC	CASSLTQTSALSYEQYF	.	TRBJ2-7	TRBV7-8	TRBD2
TGTGCCAGTAGTATGGGAGGGAGTCAGCCCCAGCATTTT	CASSMGGSQPQHF	.	TRBJ1-5	TRBV19	.
TGTGCCAGCAGTTACTCGCAGTACTATGGCTACACCTTC	CASSYSQYYGYTF	.	TRBJ1-2	TRBV6-6	.
TGTGCCAGCAGCTTCAGGGCGTCGGGCACCGGGGAGCTGTTTTTT	CASSFRASGTGELFF	once	TRBJ2-2	TRBV11-1	.
TGTGCCAGCAGCCAGACAGGGGTGCTAGGGTTGGAAAAACTGTTTTTT	CASSQTGVLGLEKLFF	.	TRBJ1-4	TRBV5-4	TRBD1
TGTGCCACCCGGACAGTCCAGATTAGCAATCAGCCCCAGCATTTT	CATRTVQISNQPQHF	once	TRBJ1-5	TRBV28	.
TGTGCCAGCAGTTACCGGGGACTAGCGGAAGAGACCCAGTACTTC	CASSYRGLAEETQYF	.	TRBJ2-5	TRBV6-6	TRBD2
TGTGCCAGCAGCTTAGGGTCTAGCGGGGGGGCTGGTAATGAGCAGTTCTTC	CASSLGSSGGAGNEQFF	.	TRBJ2-1	TRBV7-3	TRBD2
TGTGCCAGCAGTTTCCTCGGACTAGCGGGACAGAACTCCTACAATGAGCAGTTCTTC	CASSFLGLAGQNSYNEQFF	.	TRBJ2-1	TRBV28	TRBD2
TGTGCCAGCAGCCCTACACAGGGGTCCTACGAGCAGTACTTC	CASSPTQGSYEQYF	.	TRBJ2-7	TRBV11-3	TRBD1
TGTGCCAGCAGCCAAGAGCCAGGGCCGGGTGGCTACACCTTC	CASSQEPGPGGYTF	.	TRBJ1-2	TRBV14	.
TGTGCCAGCAGCTATAGCGGGAGGTTTCAAGAGACCCAGTACTTC	CASSYSGRFQETQYF	.	TRBJ2-5	TRBV14	TRBD2
TGCGCCAGCAGCTTAGCCAGGGTAGGAGATGAGCAGTTCTTC	CASSLARVGDEQFF	.	TRBJ2-1	TRBV5-1	.
TGTGCCAGCAGTGAAAGTAGTGGCTACACCTTC	CASSESSGYTF	.	TRBJ1-2	TRBV2	.
TGTGCCAGCAGCAAAAAGGGGCAGGAGTTACGCGAGCAGTACTTC	CASSKKGQELREQYF	.	TRBJ2-7	TRBV21-1	.
TGTGCCAGCAGCTTGGTCGGGGCCGGGGAGCTGTTTTTT	CASSLVGAGELFF	.	TRBJ2-2	TRBV5-4	.
TGTGCCAGCAGCCCGACAGGGAGTGAAGAGACCCAGTACTTC	CASSPTGSEETQYF	.	TRBJ2-5	TRBV2	TRBD1